This TCR beta chain was documented in a study of long-term antiretroviral therapy in people with HIV. Study-wide context: The 2015 immediate-ART recommendation was preceded by the earliest samples by about a decade.

No fewer than two post-ART and no fewer than one pre-ART PBMC samples existed for each donor. Concerning this clone: Its antigen is not identified.

Study outcomes and limitations: Clonal expansions arising prior to ART prevailed in the repertoire at every time point.

An immunoSEQ assay, version v3.0, was performed at survey level. Sequencing targeted roughly 40,000-50,000 T-cell genomes per sample. Profiled with immunoSEQ multiplex PCR; TCRdb holds only in-frame clones, not every one. This sample has tens of thousands of clones, with 81% found just once. CDR3 length: 14 residues. From germline, CDR1 is SGHTS and CDR2 YDEGEE. Trimming took off 2 bases at V and 8 bases at J, with 13 bases between the two ends. This clonotype was sampled from a man under 40 with HIV. The chain employs TRBV5-8 and TRBJ1-4; no clear D. The sample consisted of unsorted PBMCs, taken 1.5 years after starting antiretroviral therapy. Written as DNA, the CDR3 is TGTGCCAGCAGCTTCAAAGTTGGGAGGGAAAAACTGTTTTTT. Encoded protein: CASSFKVGREKLFF. Using reference TRBV5-8 and TRBJ1-4 for the parts outside the CDR3, the full variable domain is EAGVTQSPTHLIKTRGQQATLRCSPISGHTSVYWYQQALGLGLQFLLWYDEGEERNRGNFPPRFSGRQFPNYSSELNVNALELEDSALYLCASSFKVGREKLFFGSGTQLSVL.